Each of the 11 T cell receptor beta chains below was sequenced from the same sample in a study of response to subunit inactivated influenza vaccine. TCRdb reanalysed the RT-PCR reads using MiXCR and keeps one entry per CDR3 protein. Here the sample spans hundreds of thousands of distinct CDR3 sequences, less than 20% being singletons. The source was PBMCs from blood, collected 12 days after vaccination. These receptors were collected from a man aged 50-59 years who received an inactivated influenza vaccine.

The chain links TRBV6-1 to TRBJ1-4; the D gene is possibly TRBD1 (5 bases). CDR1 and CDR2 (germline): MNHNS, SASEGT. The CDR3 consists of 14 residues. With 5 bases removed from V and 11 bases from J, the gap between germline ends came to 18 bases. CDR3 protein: CASSLGAPLGKLFF. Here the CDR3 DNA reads TGTGCCAGCAGTCTAGGGGCGCCCCTGGGGAAACTGTTTTTT.

CDR3 sequence reads: CASSFPFRGGGSNEQFF. The CDR3 nucleotides are TGTGCCAGCAGTTTCCCCTTCAGGGGGGGTGGTAGCAATGAGCAGTTCTTC. The rearrangement uses TRBV12-3 or TRBV12-4 and TRBJ2-1; D tentatively reads TRBD1 or TRBD2 (7 bases each). The CDR3 has 17 residues. Trimming took off 3 bases at V and 6 bases at J, with 21 bases between the two ends.

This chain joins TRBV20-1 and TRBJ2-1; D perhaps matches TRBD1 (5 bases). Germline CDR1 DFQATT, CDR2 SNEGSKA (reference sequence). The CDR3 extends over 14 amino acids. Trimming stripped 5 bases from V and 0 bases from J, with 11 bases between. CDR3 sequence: CSARTGTSYNEQFF. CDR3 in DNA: TGCAGTGCTCGTACAGGCACCTCCTACAATGAGCAGTTCTTC.

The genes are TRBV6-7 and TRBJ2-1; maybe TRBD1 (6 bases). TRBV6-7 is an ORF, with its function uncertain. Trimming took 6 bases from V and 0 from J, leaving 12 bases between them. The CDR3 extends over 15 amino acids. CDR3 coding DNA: TGTGCCAGCAGCCGGACAGTCCGCTCCTACAATGAGCAGTTCTTC. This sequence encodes CASSRTVRSYNEQFF.

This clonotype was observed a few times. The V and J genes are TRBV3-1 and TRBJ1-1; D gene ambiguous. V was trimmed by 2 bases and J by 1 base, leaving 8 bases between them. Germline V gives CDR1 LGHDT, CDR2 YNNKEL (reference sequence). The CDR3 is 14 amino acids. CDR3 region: CASSQWTRNTEAFF. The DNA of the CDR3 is TGTGCCAGCAGCCAATGGACGAGGAACACTGAAGCTTTCTTT.

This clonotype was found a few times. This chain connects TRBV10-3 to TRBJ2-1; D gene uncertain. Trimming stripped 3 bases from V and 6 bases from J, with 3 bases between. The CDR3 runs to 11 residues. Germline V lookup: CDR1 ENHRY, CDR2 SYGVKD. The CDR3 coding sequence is TGTGCCATCAGTGACAGCAATGAGCAGTTCTTC. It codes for CAISDSNEQFF.

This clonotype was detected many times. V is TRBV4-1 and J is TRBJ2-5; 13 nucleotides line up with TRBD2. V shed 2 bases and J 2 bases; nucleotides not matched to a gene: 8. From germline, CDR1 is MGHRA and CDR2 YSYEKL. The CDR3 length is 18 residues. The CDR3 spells CASSQSTSGGPWQETQYF. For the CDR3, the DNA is TGCGCCAGCAGCCAATCGACTAGCGGGGGGCCATGGCAAGAGACCCAGTACTTC.

The CDR3 sequence is CASSYSAWSGEAGGYTF. As DNA, the CDR3 is TGTGCCAGCAGTTACTCCGCTTGGAGTGGGGAAGCGGGGGGCTACACCTTC. The chain is built from TRBV6-5 and TRBJ1-2; D not certain. The germline V and J ends were trimmed by 0 bases and 8 bases, with 22 bases remaining between them. The CDR3 is 17 residues long. The V gene's germline CDR1 is MNHEY and CDR2 SVGAGI.

For the CDR3, the DNA is TGTGCCAGCAGCCCCCGGGACCTGGAGGAGCAGTTCTTC. It is translated as CASSPRDLEEQFF. The chain is built from TRBV6-2 or TRBV6-3 and TRBJ2-1; D assignment may be TRBD1 or TRBD2 (5 bases each). The CDR3 is made up of 13 amino acids. Looked up from germline, CDR1 is MNHEY and CDR2 is SVGEGT. V was pared by 6 bases and J by 10 bases, with 16 bases between.

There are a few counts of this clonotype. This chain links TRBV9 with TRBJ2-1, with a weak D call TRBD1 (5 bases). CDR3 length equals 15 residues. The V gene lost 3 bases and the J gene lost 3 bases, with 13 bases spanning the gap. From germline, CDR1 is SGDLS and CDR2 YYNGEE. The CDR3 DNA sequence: TGTGCCAGCAGCGAATCAGGGCATGGCTACAATGAGCAGTTCTTC. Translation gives CASSESGHGYNEQFF.

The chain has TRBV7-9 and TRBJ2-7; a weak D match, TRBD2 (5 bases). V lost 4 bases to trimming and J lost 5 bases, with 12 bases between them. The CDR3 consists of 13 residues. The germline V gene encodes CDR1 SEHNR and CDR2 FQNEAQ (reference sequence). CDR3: CASSSRRVHEQYF. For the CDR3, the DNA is TGTGCCAGCAGCTCCCGGCGGGTCCACGAGCAGTACTTC.